This record concerns one T cell receptor (beta chain) sequence. Its antigen is currently unknown. This sample was included in a study of cytomegalovirus exposure and HLA in healthy donors. Findings and limits, study-wide: In a later analysis, common viral pathogens appeared linked to several of the most significant clusters. Reports indicate that TCR beta sequences accurately predicted the HLA-A and HLA-B alleles of most subjects.

The germline gives CDR1 SEHNR, CDR2 FQNEAQ (reference sequence). Trimming cost V 6 bases and J 1 base; bases outside gene matches: 5. The CDR3 extends over 15 amino acids. PCR primers comprised 60 Vbeta and 13 Jbeta primers. Original methodology: Around 83 million unique TCR beta chains, roughly 11 million shared, were counted in a later analysis. Assay used: immunoSEQ multiplex PCR; TCRdb lists only in-frame clones, some missing. V and J calls and clone size are copied from that table; D and trimming were computed from the DNA. Of about 210,000 clones in the sample, 60% to 80% were seen once. The gene calls are TRBV7-9 and TRBJ2-5; 10 positions match TRBD2. This receptor was identified in a male donor in good health and CMV-seronegative. The sample consisted of PBMCs. This chain's CDR3 is CASRSASGSQETQYF. The CDR3 DNA follows: TGTGCCAGCAGATCCGCTAGCGGGAGCCAAGAGACCCAGTACTTC.